These 20 T cell receptor beta chains came from one sample sequenced in a study of T cells in localized non-small cell lung cancer. Some clones are missing from TCRdb's copy, which holds only in-frame ones; the method was immunoSEQ multiplex PCR. The repertoire holds 35,000 to 40,000 clones, with around nine tenths as singletons. Sequenced material: peripheral blood, taken before any cancer treatment. Receptors were obtained from a woman aged 40 to 75 with stage I lung adenocarcinoma.

The rearrangement joins TRBV7-9 to TRBJ1-1; 7 nucleotides match TRBD1. Per germline, CDR1 SEHNR and CDR2 FQNEAQ (reference sequence). Unmatched junction bases numbered 9, after V lost 7 bases and J lost 4 bases. The CDR3 length is 14 residues. The CDR3 nucleotides are TGTGCCAGCATGCAGAACAGGGGCGGCACTGAAGCTTTCTTT. This sequence encodes CASMQNRGGTEAFF.

The gene calls are TRBV5-1 and TRBJ2-5, with TRBD1 matching over 9 bases. Germline V gene lookup returns CDR1 SGHRS and CDR2 YFSETQ. This CDR3 contains 16 residues. After removal of 3 bases from V and 0 bases from J, the junction contained 6 bases not matched to a gene. CDR3 coding DNA: TGCGCCAGCAGCTCGTGGACAGGGGAAGACCAAGAGACCCAGTACTTC. Its protein is CASSSWTGEDQETQYF.

The rearrangement uses TRBV21-1 and TRBJ2-7; TRBD2, the D gene given by the table, was not confirmed from the DNA. TRBV21-1 is a pseudogene segment. CDR3 length: 15 amino acids. The CDR3 DNA is TGTGCCAGCAGCAGGAAACCTAGCACCTTCTACGAGCAGTACTTC. This sequence encodes CASSRKPSTFYEQYF.

This chain uses TRBV28 with TRBJ1-6; the D gene is possibly TRBD1 (6 bases). V lost 8 bases and J 7 bases, leaving 18 bases between the germline ends. Germline-derived CDR1 and CDR2 are MDHEN and SYDVKM. The CDR3 is made up of 15 amino acids. Here the CDR3 reads CASGSLRGGNSPLHF. CDR3 nucleotides: TGTGCCAGCGGTTCACTCAGGGGAGGGAATTCACCCCTCCACTTT. Together with reference TRBV28 and TRBJ1-6, the CDR3 gives the full variable domain: DVKVTQSSRYLVKRTGEKVFLECVQDMDHENMFWYRQDPGLGLRLIYFSYDVKMKEKGDIPEGYSVSREKKERFSLILESASTNQTSMYLCASGSLRGGNSPLHFGNGTRLTVT.

The gene calls are TRBV18 and TRBJ2-7, with TRBD1 matching over 8 bases. Germline CDR1 KGHSH, CDR2 LQKENI. The junction had 9 bases not matched to a gene; V was cut back by 4 bases and J by 7 bases. This CDR3 has 14 amino acids. The CDR3 DNA sequence: TGTGCCAGCTCACTTCAGGGGGCGGATAGGGAGCAGTACTTC. Protein: CASSLQGADREQYF.

This rearrangement joins TRBV4-2 to TRBJ2-4; 7 nucleotides line up with TRBD2. Germline CDR1 is LGHNA and CDR2 is YNFKEQ. Germline trimming cut 0 bases from V and 9 bases from J; bases unmatched to any gene: 8. The CDR3 runs to 15 residues. The CDR3: CASSQDRLSGTIQYF. For the CDR3, the DNA is TGTGCCAGCAGCCAAGATAGGCTCAGCGGGACCATTCAGTACTTC.

V gene TRBV5-6 combines with J gene TRBJ2-3; 10 bases agree with TRBD1. The J segment lost 7 bases and the V segment lost 3 bases, leaving 11 bases of the junction unmatched. Germline V lookup: CDR1 SGHDT, CDR2 YYEEEE. The CDR3 totals 16 residues. The chain's CDR3 is CASSSPRQGAPNTQYF. CDR3 sequence (DNA): TGTGCCAGCAGCTCACCCCGACAGGGGGCGCCGAATACGCAGTATTTT.

The J gene is TRBJ1-4, the V gene TRBV5-4, with D perhaps TRBD1 (5 bases). Germline CDR1 and CDR2: SGHNT and YYREEE (reference sequence). Trimming took off 5 bases at V and 8 bases at J, with 16 bases between the two ends. The CDR3 spans 14 residues. In DNA form, the CDR3 reads TGTGCCAGCAGTTCCCCAGGGTCTCGCGAAAAACTGTTTTTT. It encodes CASSSPGSREKLFF.

The chain carries TRBV9 and TRBJ2-2, with D hard to call. V lost 1 base and J 0 bases, leaving 7 bases between the germline ends. Looked up from germline, CDR1 is SGDLS and CDR2 is YYNGEE. The CDR3 is 15 residues long. CDR3 protein: CASSVYPSNTGELFF. The CDR3, as DNA: TGTGCCAGCAGCGTATACCCATCGAACACCGGGGAGCTGTTTTTT. Full variable domain (missing parts from reference TRBV9 and TRBJ2-2): DSGVTQTPKHLITATGQRVTLRCSPRSGDLSVYWYQQSLDQGLQFLIQYYNGEERAKGNILERFSAQQFPDLHSELNLSSLELGDSALYFCASSVYPSNTGELFFGEGSRLTVL.

The rearrangement links TRBV19 to TRBJ1-1; D possibly corresponds to TRBD1 (5 bases). The V gene's germline CDR1 is LNHDA and CDR2 SQIVND (reference sequence). This CDR3 has 13 amino acids. Trimming left V 7 bases short and J 10 bases short, with 19 bases between. The CDR3 is CASKPGGVFGAFF. In DNA form, the CDR3 reads TGTGCCAGTAAGCCGGGGGGGGTTTTTGGAGCTTTCTTT.

This rearrangement joins TRBV7-2 to TRBJ2-1; TRBD2 might be the D (5 bases). There are 16 residues in the CDR3. From germline, CDR1 is SGHTA and CDR2 FQGNSA. The germline V and J ends were trimmed by 5 bases and 4 bases, with 18 bases remaining between them. Here the CDR3 reads CASSRVMAGAYNEQFF. In DNA, the CDR3 is TGTGCCAGCAGCCGGGTGATGGCGGGCGCTTACAATGAGCAGTTCTTC. Together with reference TRBV7-2 and TRBJ2-1, the CDR3 gives the full variable domain: GAGVSQSPSNKVTEKGKDVELRCDPISGHTALYWYRQSLGQGLEFLIYFQGNSAPDKSGLPSDRFSAERTGGSVSTLTIQRTQQEDSAVYLCASSRVMAGAYNEQFFGPGTRLTVL.

This clone was observed a single time. This sequence joins TRBV28 and TRBJ1-4; no firm D call. Germline CDR1 is MDHEN and CDR2 is SYDVKM. The ends were cut back, 2 bases at V and 7 bases at J, with 11 bases in the middle. The CDR3 is made up of 14 amino acids. This CDR3 is CASSLADNFEKLFF. In nucleotides, the CDR3 is TGTGCCAGCAGTTTAGCAGATAACTTTGAAAAACTGTTTTTT. Full variable domain (missing parts from reference TRBV28 and TRBJ1-4): DVKVTQSSRYLVKRTGEKVFLECVQDMDHENMFWYRQDPGLGLRLIYFSYDVKMKEKGDIPEGYSVSREKKERFSLILESASTNQTSMYLCASSLADNFEKLFFGSGTQLSVL.

The V and J genes are TRBV10-3 and TRBJ2-1, with D tentatively TRBD1 or TRBD2 (6 bases each). CDR3 length: 14 residues. Trimming took 4 bases from V and 7 from J, leaving 14 bases between them. Looked up from germline, CDR1 is ENHRY and CDR2 is SYGVKD. The CDR3 DNA reads as TGTGCCATCAGTGTCGTGGAGGGGGGAAATGAGCAGTTCTTC. It encodes CAISVVEGGNEQFF.

The chain has TRBV6-6 and TRBJ2-7; the D gene is possibly TRBD1 (5 bases). Germline CDR1 reads MNHNY; CDR2 reads SVGAGI (reference sequence). V lost 7 bases and J 2 bases, leaving 12 bases between the germline ends. This CDR3 comprises 13 residues. CDR3 protein: CASNTGDTYEQYF. The CDR3 DNA follows: TGTGCCAGCAACACAGGTGATACCTACGAGCAGTACTTC.

This chain uses TRBV4-1 with TRBJ2-3, with D possibly matching TRBD2 (6 bases). The CDR3 totals 15 residues. From germline, CDR1 is MGHRA and CDR2 YSYEKL. Trimming left V 4 bases short and J 6 bases short, with 17 bases between. Here the CDR3 reads CASSRQDSSADTQYF. In DNA form, the CDR3 reads TGCGCCAGCAGCCGGCAGGATTCTAGCGCTGATACGCAGTATTTT.

The chain carries TRBV4-1 and TRBJ1-4; TRBD1 matches at 8 bases. The ends lost 4 bases at V and 5 bases at J; junction bases unmatched: 6. Germline lookup yields CDR1 MGHRA and CDR2 YSYEKL. The CDR3 extends over 15 amino acids. The DNA for the CDR3 is TGCGCCAGCAGCCGAGCCCAGGGGGCGAATGAAAAACTGTTTTTT. As protein: CASSRAQGANEKLFF.

The chain employs TRBV10-3 and TRBJ2-7; the D gene is possibly TRBD1 (5 bases). V was clipped by 4 bases and J by 3 bases, with 7 bases between them. The CDR3 spans 12 residues. Germline loops: CDR1 ENHRY, CDR2 SYGVKD. CDR3 DNA: TGTGCCATCAGTGCCCAGGGCTACGAGCAGTACTTC. Amino acid sequence: CAISAQGYEQYF.

CDR3 in amino acids: CASSLGTGGNEQFF. CDR3 coding DNA: TGTGCCAGCAGCTTAGGGACAGGGGGCAATGAGCAGTTCTTC. The chain joins TRBV11-3 to TRBJ2-1; 10 positions agree with TRBD1. The length of the CDR3 is 14 residues. With V trimmed by 1 base and J by 6 bases, 0 bases remained unmatched. CDR1 SGHNT and CDR2 YENEEA come from the germline V gene.

The chain links TRBV12-2 to TRBJ2-1; TRBD2, the table's D call, lacks a check against the DNA. TRBV12-2 is given as a pseudogene. This CDR3 has 16 amino acids. The CDR3 region is CASRFWASGRDFGQFF. CDR3 nucleotide sequence: TGTGCAAGTCGCTTCTGGGCTAGCGGGAGAGATTTTGGGCAGTTCTTC.

The CDR3 region is CASSEVGNTEAFF. CDR3 coding DNA: TGTGCCAGCAGTGAAGTAGGGAACACTGAAGCTTTCTTT. The chain links TRBV2 to TRBJ1-1; D is ambiguous. V was cut by 1 base and J by 1 base, with 4 bases left in between. Germline V CDR1 and CDR2: SNHLY, FYNNEI. CDR3 length: 13 amino acids.